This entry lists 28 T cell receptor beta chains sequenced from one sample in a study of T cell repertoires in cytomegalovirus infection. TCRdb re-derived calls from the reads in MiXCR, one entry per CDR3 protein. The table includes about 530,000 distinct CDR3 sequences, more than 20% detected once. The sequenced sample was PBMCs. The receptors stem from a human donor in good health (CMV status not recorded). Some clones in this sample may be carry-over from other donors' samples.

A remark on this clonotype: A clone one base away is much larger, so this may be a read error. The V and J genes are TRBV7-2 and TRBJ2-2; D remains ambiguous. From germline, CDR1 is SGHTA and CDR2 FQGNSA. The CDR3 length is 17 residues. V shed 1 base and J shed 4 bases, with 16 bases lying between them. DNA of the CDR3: TGTGCCAGCAGCTTAGAAACCGGGCGGCCGCGCACCGGGGAGCTGTTTTTT. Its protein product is CASSLETGRPRTGELFF.

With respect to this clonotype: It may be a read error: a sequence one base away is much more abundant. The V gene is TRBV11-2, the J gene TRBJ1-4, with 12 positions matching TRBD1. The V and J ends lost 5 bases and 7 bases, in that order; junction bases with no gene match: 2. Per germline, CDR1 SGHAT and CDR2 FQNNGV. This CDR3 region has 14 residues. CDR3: CASSRGQGAEKLFF. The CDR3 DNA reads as TGTGCCAGCAGCCGGGGACAGGGGGCTGAAAAACTGTTTTTT.

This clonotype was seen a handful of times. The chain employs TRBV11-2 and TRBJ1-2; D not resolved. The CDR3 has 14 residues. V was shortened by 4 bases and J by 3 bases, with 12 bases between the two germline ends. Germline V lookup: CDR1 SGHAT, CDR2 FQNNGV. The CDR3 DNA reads TGTGCCAGCAGCTCCTTGTTTGAATACTATGGCTACACCTTC. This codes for CASSSLFEYYGYTF.

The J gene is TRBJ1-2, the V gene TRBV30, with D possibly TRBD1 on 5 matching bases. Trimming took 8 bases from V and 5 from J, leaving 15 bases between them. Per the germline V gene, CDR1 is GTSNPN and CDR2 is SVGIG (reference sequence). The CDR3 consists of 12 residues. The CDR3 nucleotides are TGTGCCCTAGGGGTATTTGGGTATGGCTACACCTTC. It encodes CALGVFGYGYTF.

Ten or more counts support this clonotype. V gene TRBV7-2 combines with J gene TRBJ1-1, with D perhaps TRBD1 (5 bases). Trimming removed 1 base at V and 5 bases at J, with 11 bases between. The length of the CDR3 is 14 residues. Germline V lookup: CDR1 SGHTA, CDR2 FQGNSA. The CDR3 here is CASSLEGAKTEAFF. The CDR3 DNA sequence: TGTGCCAGCAGCTTAGAAGGGGCTAAAACTGAAGCTTTCTTT.

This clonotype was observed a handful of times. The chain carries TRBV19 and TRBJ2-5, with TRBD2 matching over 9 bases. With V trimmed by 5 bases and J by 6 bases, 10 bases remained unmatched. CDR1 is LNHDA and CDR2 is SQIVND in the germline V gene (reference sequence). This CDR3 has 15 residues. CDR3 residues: CASSESAGGIKTQYF. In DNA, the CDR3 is TGTGCCAGTAGTGAGTCAGCGGGGGGCATCAAGACCCAGTACTTC.

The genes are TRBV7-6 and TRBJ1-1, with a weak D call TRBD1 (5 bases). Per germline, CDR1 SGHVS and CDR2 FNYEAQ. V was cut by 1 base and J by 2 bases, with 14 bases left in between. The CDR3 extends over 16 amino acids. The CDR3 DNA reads TGTGCCAGCAGCTTAGTCGCGGGGCCAGCAAACACTGAAGCTTTCTTT. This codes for CASSLVAGPANTEAFF.

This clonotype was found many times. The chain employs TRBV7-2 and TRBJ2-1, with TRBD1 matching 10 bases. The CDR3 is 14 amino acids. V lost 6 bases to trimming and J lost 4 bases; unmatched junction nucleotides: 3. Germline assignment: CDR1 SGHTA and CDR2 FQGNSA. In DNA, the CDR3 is TGTGCCAGCAGAGGGGACAGGGGATACAATGAGCAGTTCTTC. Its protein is CASRGDRGYNEQFF.

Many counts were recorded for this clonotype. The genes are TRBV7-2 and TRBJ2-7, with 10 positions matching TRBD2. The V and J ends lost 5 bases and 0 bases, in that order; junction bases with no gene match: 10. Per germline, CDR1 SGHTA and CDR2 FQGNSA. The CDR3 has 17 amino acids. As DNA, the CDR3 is TGTGCCAGCAGCCCCAGCGGAGGACTAGCGGCCTCCTACGAGCAGTACTTC. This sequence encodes CASSPSGGLAASYEQYF.

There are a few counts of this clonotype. As DNA, the CDR3 is TGTGCCAGCAGTCCCAGTTACGGCAGTGTCTACGAGCAGTACTTC. Its protein product is CASSPSYGSVYEQYF. This chain joins TRBV6-2 or TRBV6-3 and TRBJ2-7; D is ambiguous. This CDR3 spans 15 amino acids. CDR1 is MNHEY, CDR2 SVGEGT, per germline. Trimming shortened V by 5 bases and J by 3 bases, and 17 bases separated the two germline ends.

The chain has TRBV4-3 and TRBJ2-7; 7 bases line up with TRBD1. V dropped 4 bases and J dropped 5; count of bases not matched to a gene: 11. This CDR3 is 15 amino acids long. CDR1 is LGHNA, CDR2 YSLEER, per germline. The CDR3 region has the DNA TGCGCCAGCAGCCTTGTCGGGGAAGGGGGCAACGAGCAGTACTTC. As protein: CASSLVGEGGNEQYF.

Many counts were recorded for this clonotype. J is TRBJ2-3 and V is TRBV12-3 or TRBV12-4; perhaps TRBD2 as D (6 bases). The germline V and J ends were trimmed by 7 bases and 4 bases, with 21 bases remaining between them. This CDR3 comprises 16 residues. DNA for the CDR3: TGTGCCAGCACCCCGGGAGCGGTTCTCGGGCCAGATACGCAGTATTTT. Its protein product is CASTPGAVLGPDTQYF.

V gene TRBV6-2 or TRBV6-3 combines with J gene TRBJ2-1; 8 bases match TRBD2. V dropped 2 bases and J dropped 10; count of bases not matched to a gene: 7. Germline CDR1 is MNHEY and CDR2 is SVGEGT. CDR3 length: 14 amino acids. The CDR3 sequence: CASSYGTRGLEQFF. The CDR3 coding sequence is TGTGCCAGCAGTTACGGGACTAGGGGTTTAGAGCAGTTCTTC.

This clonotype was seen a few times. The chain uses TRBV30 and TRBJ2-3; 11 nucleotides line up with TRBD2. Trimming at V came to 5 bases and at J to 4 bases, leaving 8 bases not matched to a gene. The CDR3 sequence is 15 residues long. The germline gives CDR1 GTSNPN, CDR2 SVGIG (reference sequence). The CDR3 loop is CAWAVAGGPADTQYF. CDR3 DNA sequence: TGTGCCTGGGCTGTAGCGGGAGGGCCCGCAGATACGCAGTATTTT.

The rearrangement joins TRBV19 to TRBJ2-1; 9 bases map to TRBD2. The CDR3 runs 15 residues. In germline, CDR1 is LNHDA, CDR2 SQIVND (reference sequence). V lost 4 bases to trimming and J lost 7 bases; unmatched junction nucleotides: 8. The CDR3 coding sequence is TGTGCCAGTAGTAGGGGCGGGAGGGCCATAAATGAGCAGTTCTTC. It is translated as CASSRGGRAINEQFF.

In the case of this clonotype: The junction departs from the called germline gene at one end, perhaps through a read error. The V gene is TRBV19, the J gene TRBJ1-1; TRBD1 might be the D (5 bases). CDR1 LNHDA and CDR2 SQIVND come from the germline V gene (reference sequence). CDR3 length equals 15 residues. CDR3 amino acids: CASMSEGAGNTEAFF. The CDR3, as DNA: TGTGCAAGTATGTCGGAAGGGGCCGGGAACACTGAAGCTTTCTTT.

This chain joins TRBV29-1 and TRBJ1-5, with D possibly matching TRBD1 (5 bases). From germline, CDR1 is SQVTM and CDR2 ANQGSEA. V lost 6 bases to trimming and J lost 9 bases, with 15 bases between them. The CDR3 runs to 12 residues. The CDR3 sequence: CSVGRDAGPQHF. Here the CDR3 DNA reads TGCAGCGTAGGACGGGACGCGGGGCCCCAGCATTTT.

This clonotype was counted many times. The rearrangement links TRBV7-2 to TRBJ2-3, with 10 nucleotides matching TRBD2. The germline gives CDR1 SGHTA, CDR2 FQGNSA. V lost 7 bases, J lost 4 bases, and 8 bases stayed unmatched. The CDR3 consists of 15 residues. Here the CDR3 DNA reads TGTGCCAGCACCATTGGCCTAGCGGGAGCAGATACGCAGTATTTT. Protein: CASTIGLAGADTQYF. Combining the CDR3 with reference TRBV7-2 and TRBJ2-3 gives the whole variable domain GAGVSQSPSNKVTEKGKDVELRCDPISGHTALYWYRQSLGQGLEFLIYFQGNSAPDKSGLPSDRFSAERTGGSVSTLTIQRTQQEDSAVYLCASTIGLAGADTQYFGPGTRLTVL.

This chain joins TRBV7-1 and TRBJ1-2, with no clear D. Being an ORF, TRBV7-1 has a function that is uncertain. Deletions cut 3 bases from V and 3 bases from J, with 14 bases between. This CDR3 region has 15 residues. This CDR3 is CASSSSAARDYGYTF. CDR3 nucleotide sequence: TGTGCCAGCAGCTCCTCCGCTGCCCGGGACTATGGCTACACCTTC.

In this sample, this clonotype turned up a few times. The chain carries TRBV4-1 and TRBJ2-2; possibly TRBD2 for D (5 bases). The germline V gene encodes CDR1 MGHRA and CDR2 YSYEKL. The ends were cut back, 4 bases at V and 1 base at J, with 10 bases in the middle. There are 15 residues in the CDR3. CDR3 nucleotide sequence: TGCGCCAGCAGCCCCCCGGAGGAGAACACCGGGGAGCTGTTTTTT. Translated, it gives CASSPPEENTGELFF.

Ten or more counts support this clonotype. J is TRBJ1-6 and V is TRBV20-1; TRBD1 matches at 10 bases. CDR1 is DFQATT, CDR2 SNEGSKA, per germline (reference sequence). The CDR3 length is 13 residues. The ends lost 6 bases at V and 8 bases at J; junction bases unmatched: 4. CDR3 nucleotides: TGCAGTGCCCCGGACAGGGGGGATTCACCCCTCCACTTT. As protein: CSAPDRGDSPLHF.

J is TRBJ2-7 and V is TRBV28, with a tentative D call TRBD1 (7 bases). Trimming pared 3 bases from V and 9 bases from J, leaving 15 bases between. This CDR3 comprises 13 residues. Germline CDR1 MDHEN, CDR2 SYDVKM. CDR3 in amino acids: CASSFTSQGGQYF. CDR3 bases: TGTGCCAGCAGTTTTACTAGCCAGGGGGGGCAGTACTTC.

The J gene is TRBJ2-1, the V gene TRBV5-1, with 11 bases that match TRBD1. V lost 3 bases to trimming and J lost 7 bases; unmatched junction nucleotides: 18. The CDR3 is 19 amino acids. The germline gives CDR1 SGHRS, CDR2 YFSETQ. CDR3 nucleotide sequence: TGCGCCAGCAGCTGGACTCTAGGTGGAGGGACAGGGGGTAGGAATGAGCAGTTCTTC. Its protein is CASSWTLGGGTGGRNEQFF.

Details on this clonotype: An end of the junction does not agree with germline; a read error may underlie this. Written as DNA, the CDR3 is TGTGCTAGCAGCCCGGGACTAGCGGGACCACAAGAGACCCAGTACTTC. Amino acid sequence: CASSPGLAGPQETQYF. The chain carries TRBV7-7 and TRBJ2-5; 13 bases are a match to TRBD2. In germline, CDR1 is SSHAT, CDR2 FNYEAQ (reference sequence). The CDR3 is 16 amino acids.

The CDR3 reads CASGEPDTQYF. The CDR3 DNA follows: TGTGCCAGCGGAGAGCCAGATACGCAGTATTTT. V and J are TRBV6-6 and TRBJ2-3, with D unclear. The CDR3 length is 11 residues. Germline CDR1 reads MNHNY; CDR2 reads SVGAGI (reference sequence). V was trimmed by 8 bases and J by 4 bases, leaving 7 bases between them.

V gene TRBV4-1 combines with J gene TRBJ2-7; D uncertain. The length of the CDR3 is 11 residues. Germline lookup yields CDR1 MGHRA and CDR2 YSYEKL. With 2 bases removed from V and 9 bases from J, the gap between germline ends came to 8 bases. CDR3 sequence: CASSQSKVQYV. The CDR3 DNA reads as TGCGCCAGCAGCCAATCCAAGGTGCAGTACGTC.

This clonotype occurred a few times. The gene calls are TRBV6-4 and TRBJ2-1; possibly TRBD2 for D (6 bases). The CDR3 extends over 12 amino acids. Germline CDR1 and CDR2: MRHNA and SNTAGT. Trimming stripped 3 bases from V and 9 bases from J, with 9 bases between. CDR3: CASSEEGGEQFF. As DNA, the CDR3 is TGTGCCAGCAGTGAGGAGGGCGGTGAGCAGTTCTTC.

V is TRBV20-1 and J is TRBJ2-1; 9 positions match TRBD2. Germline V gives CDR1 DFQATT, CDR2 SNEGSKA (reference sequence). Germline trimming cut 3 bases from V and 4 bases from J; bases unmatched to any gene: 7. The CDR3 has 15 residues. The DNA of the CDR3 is TGCAGTGCTAGGGACAGACTAGCGGTTTACAATGAGCAGTTCTTC. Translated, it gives CSARDRLAVYNEQFF.